Below, 9 T cell receptor beta chains from the same sample are listed, as sequenced in a study of vaccination and CD4 T cells after COVID-19. Sequencing of DNA taken from cultured CD4+ T cells relied on the Oncomine TCR Beta short-read assay. TCRdb recomputed calls from the PCR reads with MiXCR, one row per CDR3 protein. The sample has some 9,500 distinct CDR3 sequences; about half are singletons. Their cognate antigens are unknown. The sample's treatment: roughly 11-day PBMC culture with coronavirus spike peptide pools or control peptides (ViraFEST assay). Sequenced: CD4+ T cells from blood, cultured in vitro. The receptors come from a human donor who had recovered from COVID-19.

The chain combines TRBV2 with TRBJ1-2; D unclear. The V gene's germline CDR1 is SNHLY and CDR2 FYNNEI. Trimming left V 5 bases short and J 3 bases short, with 13 bases between. This CDR3 is 14 amino acids long. CDR3 in amino acids: CASSSTGIHYGYTF. CDR3 DNA sequence: TGTGCCAGCAGTTCAACCGGGATTCACTATGGCTACACCTTC.

The V call is TRBV7-8, the J call TRBJ2-2, with D perhaps TRBD1 or TRBD2 (6 bases each). V was shortened by 9 bases and J by 2 bases, with 13 bases between the two germline ends. The CDR3 is 14 amino acids. Germline V lookup: CDR1 SGHVS, CDR2 FQNEAQ. In DNA form, the CDR3 reads TGTGCCAGTTCTTGGGGGGCTAACACCGGGGAGCTGTTTTTT. This encodes CASSWGANTGELFF.

The V gene is TRBV5-1, the J gene TRBJ2-5; TRBD2 matches at 7 bases. Germline CDR1 SGHRS, CDR2 YFSETQ. The junction had 13 bases not matched to a gene; V was cut back by 0 bases and J by 5 bases. The CDR3 consists of 17 residues. In DNA, the CDR3 is TGCGCCAGCAGCTTGGTAGGGCAGGGAGGGCTTTTCGAGACCCAGTACTTC. Its translation: CASSLVGQGGLFETQYF.

This clonotype turned up a few times. The V gene is TRBV6-2 or TRBV6-3, the J gene TRBJ1-2; TRBD1 matches at 7 bases. In germline, CDR1 is MNHEY, CDR2 SVGEGT. This CDR3 region has 14 residues. V lost 2 bases to trimming and J lost 4 bases; unmatched junction nucleotides: 4. The CDR3 sequence is CASSYGQAGYGYTF. In nucleotides, the CDR3 is TGTGCCAGCAGTTACGGACAGGCAGGCTATGGCTACACCTTC.

This clonotype was counted a single time. The chain combines TRBV11-2 with TRBJ2-6, with 7 positions matching TRBD1. The CDR3 has 16 amino acids. Germline CDR1 is SGHAT and CDR2 is FQNNGV. V lost 5 bases, J lost 3 bases, and 7 bases stayed unmatched. This chain's CDR3 is CASSNLRGRGANVLTF. Written as DNA, the CDR3 is TGTGCCAGCAGCAATCTGAGGGGGCGTGGGGCCAACGTCCTGACTTTC.

Only a few counts were recorded for this clonotype. The rearrangement links TRBV7-9 to TRBJ1-3; TRBD1 aligns across 10 bases. The CDR3 spans 16 residues. V was pared by 7 bases and J by 2 bases, with 8 bases of the junction left unmatched. Per germline, CDR1 SEHNR and CDR2 FQNEAQ (reference sequence). The CDR3 sequence is CASTTSGTGAGNTIYF. The CDR3, as DNA: TGTGCCAGCACCACCTCCGGGACAGGGGCTGGAAACACCATATATTTT.

V is TRBV30 and J is TRBJ1-6, with D possibly being TRBD1 (5 bases). The V end lost 2 bases, the J end lost 0 bases, and 11 bases lay between the germline ends. The CDR3 has 16 amino acids. Per germline, CDR1 GTSNPN and CDR2 SVGIG (reference sequence). CDR3 amino acids: CAWSKRGSSYNSPLHF. The CDR3 DNA reads as TGTGCCTGGAGTAAGAGGGGAAGCTCCTATAATTCACCCCTCCACTTT.

CDR3 loop: CASSLDPGRIEQFF. CDR3 in DNA: TGTGCCAGCAGCTTAGATCCGGGGCGCATTGAGCAGTTCTTC. The V call is TRBV7-9, the J call TRBJ2-1; perhaps D is TRBD1 or TRBD2 (5 bases each). The ends were cut back, 1 base at V and 9 bases at J, with 13 bases in the middle. This CDR3 has 14 residues. The V gene's germline CDR1 is SEHNR and CDR2 FQNEAQ (reference sequence).

V gene TRBV5-1 combines with J gene TRBJ2-5; TRBD2 agrees at 15 bases. Germline values: CDR1 SGHRS, CDR2 YFSETQ. The CDR3 sequence is 18 residues long. With V trimmed by 3 bases and J by 3 bases, 9 bases remained unmatched. CDR3 sequence reads: CASSSTGTSGGLKETQYF. In DNA form, the CDR3 reads TGCGCCAGCAGCTCTACCGGGACTAGCGGGGGGCTAAAAGAGACCCAGTACTTC.